Below, one T cell receptor beta chain is given with its context. Input was roughly 600 ng to 6,004 ng of genomic DNA from tumor or blood. This record comes from a study of T cells in tumors after PD-1 blockade. Across the study: Each patient got pembrolizumab 200 mg every 3 weeks or cemiplimab 350 mg every 2 weeks. Blood samples averaged 113,528 templates (range about 23,000-260,000) and 35,000 to 40,000 unique clonotypes. A subset received ongoing vismodegib 150 mg daily alongside anti-PD-1 therapy.

Assay: immunoSEQ multiplex PCR; the TCRdb copy retains only in-frame clones and omits some. The sample includes approximately 48,000 clones, over 70% of them seen just once. The sample here was PBMCs, taken before anti-PD-1 treatment. The TCR was taken from a human donor with basal cell carcinoma.

The CDR3 is CASSPRQGGNEQFF. For the CDR3, the DNA is TGTGCCAGCAGCCCTCGACAGGGAGGTAATGAGCAGTTCTTC. V usage is TRBV9 and J usage is TRBJ2-1, with a tentative D call TRBD1 (7 bases). The CDR3 consists of 14 residues. The V and J ends lost 4 bases and 7 bases respectively, with 15 bases between them. The germline V gene encodes CDR1 SGDLS and CDR2 YYNGEE.